This T cell receptor beta chain was identified during a study of vaccination effects on CD4 cells after COVID-19. The V gene's germline CDR1 is SQVTM and CDR2 ANQGSEA. This CDR3 region has 13 residues. V trimming: 6 bases; J trimming: 5 bases; junction bases outside the gene matches: 7. Cells that had been cultured for 10 days were the source of isolated CD4+ T cells. The assay was immunoSEQ multiplex PCR, and TCRdb's table has in-frame clones only and misses some. The table lists some 31,000 clones, about 71% of them singletons. A few counts support this clone. What it recognizes is unknown. Sequencing used CD4+ T cells from PBMCs cultured without peptide, obtained before COVID-19 vaccination. The V gene is TRBV29-1, the J gene TRBJ1-3; 7 nucleotides align to TRBD1. This sequence originates from a human donor who received a COVID-19 vaccine. CDR3 sequence: CSVLEGARNTIYF. The CDR3 nucleotides are TGCAGCGTACTAGAGGGGGCCAGAAACACCATATATTTT.